This TCR beta chain is drawn from a study of blood T cell repertoires in COVID-19. Study overall: Samples taken during acute and convalescent COVID-19 were collected in the United States, Italy and Spain. Sources were T cells, B-cell-depleted T cells, or PBMCs; the material itself was cDNA or gDNA.

This CDR3 spans 13 amino acids. Germline lookup yields CDR1 MGHRA and CDR2 YSYEKL. Trimming shortened V by 5 bases and J by 8 bases, and 15 bases separated the two germline ends. Method: immunoSEQ multiplex PCR; TCRdb's copy keeps in-frame clones and lacks some. The sample holds hundreds of thousands of clones, more than 80% seen once. Seattle-derived patients entered the study during active infection and were followed longitudinally. This clonotype originated in a woman in her 30s with COVID-19, enrolled during active disease. This chain uses TRBV4-1 with TRBJ1-2, with D possibly being TRBD1 (5 bases). The sequenced sample was peripheral blood. CDR3 DNA sequence: TGCGCCAGCAGCTCCCTCCAGGGAGGGGGCTACACCTTC. It codes for CASSSLQGGGYTF.